This TCR beta chain originates from a study of patients and donors after allogeneic stem cell transplantation. This CDR3 region has 16 residues. The J segment lost 5 bases and the V segment lost 1 base, leaving 5 bases of the junction unmatched. Germline V gene sequence: CDR1 LGHNT, CDR2 FRNRAP. TCRdb independently ran MiXCR on the RT-PCR reads; one entry per CDR3 protein. The sample shows about 960,000 distinct CDR3 sequences, roughly 17% of them seen only once. The sequenced material came from blood, either unsorted or a sorted T cell fraction (not recorded which). The sequence was obtained from a human donor who was either an allogeneic HSCT recipient or a stem cell or donor lymphocyte infusion donor (not recorded which). It is not recorded whose cells these are; they may come from a transplant donor. This chain joins TRBV12-5 and TRBJ2-1; TRBD1 aligns across 10 bases. The CDR3 spells CASGLADRGYHNEQFF. The CDR3 nucleotides read TGTGCTAGTGGTTTGGCGGACAGGGGGTACCACAATGAGCAGTTCTTC.